This T cell receptor beta chain appears in the sequencing data of a study of Graves' ophthalmopathy and Graves' hyperthyroidism. About the research overall: Hyperthyroidism was considered stable when no ophthalmopathy appeared within 18 months of follow-up.

General study points: The majority of expanded thyroid clonotypes above 0.001 frequency also occurred in blood.

RNA transcripts provided the template for amplifying TCR beta CDR3 regions. The library came from an HTBI-primed first-round RT-PCR and a second-round multiplex PCR. From the multiplex PCR reads, TCRdb called clonotypes with MiXCR, one entry per CDR3 protein. The sample includes around 1.1 million distinct CDR3 sequences, less than 45% of them seen just once. Worth noting for this clonotype: Its specificity is unknown.

Hyperthyroidism patients, aged 18 to 65, were newly diagnosed, under 2 months' duration. As diagnostic evidence, clinical symptoms, serum thyroxine, TRAb, thyroid ultrasound and orbital computed tomography were relied upon. This clonotype was sampled from an adult man with Graves' hyperthyroidism. Sequences were obtained from peripheral blood or thyroid tissue (not recorded which).

The chain's CDR3 is CAISYTGDTDTQYF. The DNA for the CDR3 is TGTGCCATCAGTTACACAGGGGACACAGATACGCAGTATTTT. The J gene is TRBJ2-3, the V gene TRBV10-3; 7 bases map to TRBD1. The CDR3 sequence is 14 residues long. Trimming cost V 5 bases and J 2 bases; bases outside gene matches: 4. Germline V gene lookup returns CDR1 ENHRY and CDR2 SYGVKD.